Listed here is a single TCR beta chain. These data are taken from a study of T cells in tuberculosis. After thawing and overnight rest, PBMC were stained with GMM-loaded CD1B tetramer, viability dye and anti-CD3 for sorting. The lipid loaded on the CD1B tetramers was C32 glucose monomycolate from Rhodococcus equi. The table came from immunoSEQ multiplex PCR; TCRdb's copy has only in-frame clones and leaves some out. Of tens of thousands of clones in the sample, 80% to 85% are singletons; the top ten hold roughly 13%. The CDR3 consists of 13 residues. The J segment lost 3 bases and the V segment lost 0 bases, leaving 0 bases of the junction unmatched. Germline values: CDR1 SGHRS, CDR2 YFSETQ.

V gene TRBV5-1 combines with J gene TRBJ2-7; 7 bases align to TRBD1. Sequenced sample: CD1b-GMM tetramer-negative cells sorted from PBMCs. The receptor's source is an adult woman with latent tuberculosis. This CDR3 is CASSLDRGYEQYF. In nucleotides, the CDR3 is TGCGCCAGCAGCTTGGACAGGGGCTACGAGCAGTACTTC. Based on the CDR3 plus reference TRBV5-1 and TRBJ2-7, the full variable domain is KAGVTQTPRYLIKTRGQQVTLSCSPISGHRSVSWYQQTPGQGLQFLFEYFSETQRNKGNFPGRFSGRQFSNSRSEMNVSTLELGDSALYLCASSLDRGYEQYFGPGTRLTVT.